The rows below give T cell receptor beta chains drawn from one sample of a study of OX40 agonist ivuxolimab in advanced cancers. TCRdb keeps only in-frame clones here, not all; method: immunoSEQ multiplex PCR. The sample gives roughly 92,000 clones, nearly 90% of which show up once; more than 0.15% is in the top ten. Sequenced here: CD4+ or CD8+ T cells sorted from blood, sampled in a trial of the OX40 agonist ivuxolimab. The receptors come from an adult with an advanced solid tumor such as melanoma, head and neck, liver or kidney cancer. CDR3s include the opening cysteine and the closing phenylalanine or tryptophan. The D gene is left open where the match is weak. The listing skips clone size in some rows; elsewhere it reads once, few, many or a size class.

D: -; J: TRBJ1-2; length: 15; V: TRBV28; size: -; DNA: TGTGCCAGCAGTCCACCGGGGAGGGATATATTAGGCTACACCTTC; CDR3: CASSPPGRDILGYTF
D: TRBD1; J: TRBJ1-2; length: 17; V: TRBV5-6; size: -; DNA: TGTGCCAGCAGCTTGGAATCCGCGACAGGGGGCCCGGATGGCTACACCTTC; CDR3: CASSLESATGGPDGYTF
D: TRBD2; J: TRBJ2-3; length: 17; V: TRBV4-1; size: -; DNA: TGCGCCAGCAGCCAAGCGTGGACTAGCGGTTTCACAGATACGCAGTATTTT; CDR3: CASSQAWTSGFTDTQYF
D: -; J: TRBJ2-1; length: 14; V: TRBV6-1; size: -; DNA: TGTGCCAGCAACCGGGGACGTATTTACAATGAGCAGTTCTTC; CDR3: CASNRGRIYNEQFF
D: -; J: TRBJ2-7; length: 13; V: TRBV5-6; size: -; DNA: TGTGCCAGCAGTTCTGACCGAGCCTACGAGCAGTACTTC; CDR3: CASSSDRAYEQYF
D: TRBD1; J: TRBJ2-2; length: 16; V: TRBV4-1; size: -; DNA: TGCGCCAGCAGCCAAGCGGACAGGCCGAACACCGGGGAGCTGTTTTTT; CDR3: CASSQADRPNTGELFF
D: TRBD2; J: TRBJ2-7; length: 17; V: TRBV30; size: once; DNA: TGTGCCTGGAGTCCCCTTCTTGGACTAGCGGTATCCTACGAGCAGTACTTC; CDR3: CAWSPLLGLAVSYEQYF
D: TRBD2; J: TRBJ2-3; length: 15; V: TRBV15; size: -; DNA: TGTGCCACCGGTTGGGGGGGTGCCCACGCAGATACGCAGTATTTT; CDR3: CATGWGGAHADTQYF
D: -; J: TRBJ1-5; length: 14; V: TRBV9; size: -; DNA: TGTGCCAGCAGCCCCGCAGGATTTCATCAGCCCCAGCATTTT; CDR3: CASSPAGFHQPQHF
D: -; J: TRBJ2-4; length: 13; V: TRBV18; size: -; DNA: TGTGCCAGCTCACCGGAAGCCAAAAACATTCAGTACTTC; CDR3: CASSPEAKNIQYF
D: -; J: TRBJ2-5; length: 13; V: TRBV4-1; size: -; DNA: TGCGCCAGCAGCCAAGACGGACGGGAGACCCAGTACTTC; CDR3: CASSQDGRETQYF
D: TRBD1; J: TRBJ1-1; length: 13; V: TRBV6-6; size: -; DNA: TGTGCCAGCAGTTTTCAGGGGGGAACTGAAGCTTTCTTT; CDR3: CASSFQGGTEAFF
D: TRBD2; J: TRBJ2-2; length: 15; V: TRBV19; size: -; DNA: TGTGCCAGTTTGCGGCGGTTAGCGGGCACCGGGGAGCTGTTTTTT; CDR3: CASLRRLAGTGELFF
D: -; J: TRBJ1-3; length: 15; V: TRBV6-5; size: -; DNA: TGTGCCAGCAAGCCGCGGTCACAGAGAGGAAACACCATATATTTT; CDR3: CASKPRSQRGNTIYF
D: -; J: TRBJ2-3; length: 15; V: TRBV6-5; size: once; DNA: TGTGCCAGCCGTCTGGGGAGGACTAGCACAGATACGCAGTATTTT; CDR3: CASRLGRTSTDTQYF
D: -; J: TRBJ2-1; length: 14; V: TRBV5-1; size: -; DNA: TGCGCCAGCAGCTTGGAGGTATCGCACAATGAGCAGTTCTTC; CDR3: CASSLEVSHNEQFF
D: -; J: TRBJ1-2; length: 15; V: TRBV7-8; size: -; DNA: TGTGCCAGCAGCTTAATGGGTACTACCAACTATGGCTACACCTTC; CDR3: CASSLMGTTNYGYTF
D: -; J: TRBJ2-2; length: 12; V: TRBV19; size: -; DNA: TGTGCCAGCAGGCGGAACACCGGGGAGCTGTTTTTT; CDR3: CASRRNTGELFF
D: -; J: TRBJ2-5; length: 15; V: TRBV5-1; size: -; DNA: TGCGCCAGCAGCTTGTCCATGGCCTTCCAAGAGACCCAGTACTTC; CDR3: CASSLSMAFQETQYF
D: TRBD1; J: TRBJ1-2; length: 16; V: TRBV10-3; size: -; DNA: TGTGCCACCCGAGAGATGACGGGGCAGGGGGCTCGTGGCTACACCTTC; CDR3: CATREMTGQGARGYTF
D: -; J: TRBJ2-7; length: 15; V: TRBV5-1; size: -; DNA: TGCGCCAGCAGCTTAGTAGCGGCGGAGTCCTACGAGCAGTACTTC; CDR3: CASSLVAAESYEQYF
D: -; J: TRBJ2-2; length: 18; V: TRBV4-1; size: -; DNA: TGCGCCAGCAGCCATGCCCCCCCTTTACCGGCGAACACCGGGGAGCTGTTTTTT; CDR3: CASSHAPPLPANTGELFF
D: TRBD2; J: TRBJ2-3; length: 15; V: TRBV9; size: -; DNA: TGTGCCAGCAGCGTTCTAGCGGGGAGCACAGATACGCAGTATTTT; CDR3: CASSVLAGSTDTQYF
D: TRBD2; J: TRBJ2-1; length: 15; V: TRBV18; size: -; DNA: TGTGCCAGCTCACCAACGGGGACTAGCGGTTATGAGCAGTTCTTC; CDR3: CASSPTGTSGYEQFF
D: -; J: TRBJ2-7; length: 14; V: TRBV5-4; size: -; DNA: TGTGCCAGCAGCCCGGGGACCCCTCCCTACGAGCAGTACTTC; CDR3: CASSPGTPPYEQYF
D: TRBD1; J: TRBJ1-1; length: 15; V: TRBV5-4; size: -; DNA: TGTGCCAGCAGCGGGGAACCGACAGGGGTGACTGAAGCTTTCTTT; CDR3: CASSGEPTGVTEAFF
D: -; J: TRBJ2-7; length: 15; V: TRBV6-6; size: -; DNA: TGTGCCAGCAGTTACAAGGGGTCAGGGTTCTACGAGCAGTACTTC; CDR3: CASSYKGSGFYEQYF
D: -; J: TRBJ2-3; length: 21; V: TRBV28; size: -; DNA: TGTGCCAGCAGTTTTGTCGGACACCCCCGGGGGCGGGAGTTGGGCACAGATACGCAGTATTTT; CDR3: CASSFVGHPRGRELGTDTQYF
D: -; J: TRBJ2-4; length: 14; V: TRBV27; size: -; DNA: TGTGCCAGCAGTTTAGAGAGTCGCGGAAACATTCAGTACTTC; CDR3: CASSLESRGNIQYF
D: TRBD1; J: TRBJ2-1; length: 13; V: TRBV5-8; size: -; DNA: TGTGCCAGCAGACGGACAGGTGGGAATGAGCAGTTCTTC; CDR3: CASRRTGGNEQFF
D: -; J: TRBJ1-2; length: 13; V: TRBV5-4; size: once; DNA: TGTGCCAGCAGCTTGGGGGGATTCTATGGCTACACCTTC; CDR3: CASSLGGFYGYTF
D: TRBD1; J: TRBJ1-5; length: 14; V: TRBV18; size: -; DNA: TGTGCCAGCTCACAAGGGACAGGCAATCAGCCCCAGCATTTT; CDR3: CASSQGTGNQPQHF
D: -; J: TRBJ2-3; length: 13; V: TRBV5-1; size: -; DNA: TGCGCCAGCACCCGGGACGGAAAAGATACGCAGTATTTT; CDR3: CASTRDGKDTQYF
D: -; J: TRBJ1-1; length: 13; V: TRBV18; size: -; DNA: TGTGCCAGCTCAATAAAAGAGAACACTGAAGCTTTCTTT; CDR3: CASSIKENTEAFF
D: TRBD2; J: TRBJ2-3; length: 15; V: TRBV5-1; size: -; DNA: TGCGCCAGCAGCTTGGTCCTAGCGGGAGCAGATACGCAGTATTTT; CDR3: CASSLVLAGADTQYF
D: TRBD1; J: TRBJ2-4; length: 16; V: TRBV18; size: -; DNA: TGTGCCAGCTCACCGAGGGACAGGATAGCCAAAAACATTCAGTACTTC; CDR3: CASSPRDRIAKNIQYF
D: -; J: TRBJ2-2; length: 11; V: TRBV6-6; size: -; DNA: TGTGCCAGCAGTTACCTAGGGGAGCTGTTTTTT; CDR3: CASSYLGELFF
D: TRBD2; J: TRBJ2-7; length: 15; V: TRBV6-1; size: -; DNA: TGTGCCAGCAGGATACTAGCGGGGGACCCCTACGAGCAGTACTTC; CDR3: CASRILAGDPYEQYF
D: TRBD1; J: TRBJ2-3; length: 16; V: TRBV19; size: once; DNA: TGTGCCAGTAGGCTCGGTCCGGGACAGGGACCAGATACGCAGTATTTT; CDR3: CASRLGPGQGPDTQYF
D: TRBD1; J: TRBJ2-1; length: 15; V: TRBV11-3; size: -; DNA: TGTGCCAGCGCCCAAGCCCCAGGGGGCTACAATGAGCAGTTCTTC; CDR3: CASAQAPGGYNEQFF
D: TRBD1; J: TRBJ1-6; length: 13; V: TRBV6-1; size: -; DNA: TGTGCCAGCAGGGGACAGACTAATTCACCCCTCCACTTT; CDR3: CASRGQTNSPLHF
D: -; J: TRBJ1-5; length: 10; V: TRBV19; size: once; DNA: TGTGCCAGTAGGGAACACCCAGAGCATTTT; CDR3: CASREHPEHF
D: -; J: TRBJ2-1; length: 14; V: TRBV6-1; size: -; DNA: TGTGCCAGCAGCTGGGTACGGGGAGGCAATGAGCAGTTCTTC; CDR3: CASSWVRGGNEQFF
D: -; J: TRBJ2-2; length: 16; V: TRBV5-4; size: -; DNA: TGTGCCAGCAGCTCAAGGACCCACGCGAACACCGGGGAGCTGTTTTTT; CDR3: CASSSRTHANTGELFF
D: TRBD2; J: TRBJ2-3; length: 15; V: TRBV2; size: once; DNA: TGTGCCAGCAGTCCGACTAGCGTCGGGACAGATACGCAGTATTTT; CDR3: CASSPTSVGTDTQYF
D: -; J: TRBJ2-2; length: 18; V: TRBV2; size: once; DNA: TGTGCCAGCACCTGGAGAGGGGGACCGATAGCGAACACCGGGGAGCTGTTTTTT; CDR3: CASTWRGGPIANTGELFF
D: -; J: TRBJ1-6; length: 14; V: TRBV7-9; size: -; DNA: TGTGCCAGCAGCTTAGCGGGGGGCAATTCACCCCTCCACTTT; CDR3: CASSLAGGNSPLHF
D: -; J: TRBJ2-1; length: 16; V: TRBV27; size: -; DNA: TGTGCCAGCAGTTTATCGATTCTTGGGTTGGGCAATGAGCAGTTCTTC; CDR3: CASSLSILGLGNEQFF
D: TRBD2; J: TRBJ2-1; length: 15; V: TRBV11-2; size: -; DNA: TGTGCCAGCAGCTCAAGACTAGCTAAGTTCAATGAGCAGTTCTTC; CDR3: CASSSRLAKFNEQFF
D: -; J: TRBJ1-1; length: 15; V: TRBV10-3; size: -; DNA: TGTGCCATCAGTGGACCCCAGGGAATGAACACTGAAGCTTTCTTT; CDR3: CAISGPQGMNTEAFF
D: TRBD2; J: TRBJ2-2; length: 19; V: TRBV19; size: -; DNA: TGTGCCAGTAGTAAACCGGGGCTAGGAAGCGGGAGTGCCACCGGGGAGCTGTTTTTT; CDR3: CASSKPGLGSGSATGELFF
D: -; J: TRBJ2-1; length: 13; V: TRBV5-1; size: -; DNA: TGCGCCAGCAGCTTGGGGACTGCTAATGAGCAGTTCTTC; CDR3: CASSLGTANEQFF
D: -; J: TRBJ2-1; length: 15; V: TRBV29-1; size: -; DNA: TGCAGCGTTGAAGTCCCCCGGACCCAACACAATGAGCAGTTCTTC; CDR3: CSVEVPRTQHNEQFF
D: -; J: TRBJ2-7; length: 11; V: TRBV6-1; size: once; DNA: TGTGCCAGCAGTACTATGGGCGAGCAGTACTTC; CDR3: CASSTMGEQYF
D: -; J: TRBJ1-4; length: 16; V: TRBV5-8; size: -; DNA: TGTGCCAGCAGCTTGGCCGTGCAGGTCCTTACTGAAAAACTGTTTTTT; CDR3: CASSLAVQVLTEKLFF
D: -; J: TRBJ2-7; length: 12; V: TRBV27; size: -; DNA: TGTGCCAGCAGAAGGGGGGGCTACGAGCAGTACTTC; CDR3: CASRRGGYEQYF
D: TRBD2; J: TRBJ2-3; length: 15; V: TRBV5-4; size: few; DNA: TGTGCCAGCAGGGCGGGAGCGGGGAGGACAGATACGCAGTATTTT; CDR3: CASRAGAGRTDTQYF